The entry that follows covers one T cell receptor (beta chain) sequence. The antigen is not known. The sample comes from a study of Graves' ophthalmopathy and Graves' hyperthyroidism. Study in general: Stable hyperthyroidism was defined by absence of ophthalmopathy within 18 months of follow-up.

The sequenced template was RNA, covering the TCR beta CDR3 region. The workflow started with a first-round RT-PCR run with HTBI primers and then moved on to a second-round multiplex PCR. MiXCR was run by TCRdb on the multiplex PCR reads, yielding one entry per CDR3 protein. The table lists approximately 1.2 million distinct CDR3 sequences, about 35% of them singletons. No donor had other autoimmune disease, uncontrolled infection, pregnancy or lactation. Germline lookup yields CDR1 DFQATT and CDR2 SNEGSKA (reference sequence). The CDR3 is made up of 15 amino acids. Deletions cut 2 bases from V and 0 bases from J, with 14 bases between. General study findings and limits: Detected in blood as well were most expanded thyroid clonotypes with frequency above 0.001. Classification of ophthalmopathy versus stable hyperthyroidism by a 13-signature model yielded approximately 90% sensitivity and approximately 79% specificity.

Material: peripheral blood or thyroid tissue (not recorded which). This TCR was sampled from an adult man with Graves' hyperthyroidism. The chain recombines TRBV20-1 with TRBJ2-7; D may be TRBD2 (6 bases). CDR3 loop: CSARRRDGSSYEQYF. As DNA, the CDR3 is TGCAGTGCTAGAAGGAGGGACGGGTCCTCCTACGAGCAGTACTTC.